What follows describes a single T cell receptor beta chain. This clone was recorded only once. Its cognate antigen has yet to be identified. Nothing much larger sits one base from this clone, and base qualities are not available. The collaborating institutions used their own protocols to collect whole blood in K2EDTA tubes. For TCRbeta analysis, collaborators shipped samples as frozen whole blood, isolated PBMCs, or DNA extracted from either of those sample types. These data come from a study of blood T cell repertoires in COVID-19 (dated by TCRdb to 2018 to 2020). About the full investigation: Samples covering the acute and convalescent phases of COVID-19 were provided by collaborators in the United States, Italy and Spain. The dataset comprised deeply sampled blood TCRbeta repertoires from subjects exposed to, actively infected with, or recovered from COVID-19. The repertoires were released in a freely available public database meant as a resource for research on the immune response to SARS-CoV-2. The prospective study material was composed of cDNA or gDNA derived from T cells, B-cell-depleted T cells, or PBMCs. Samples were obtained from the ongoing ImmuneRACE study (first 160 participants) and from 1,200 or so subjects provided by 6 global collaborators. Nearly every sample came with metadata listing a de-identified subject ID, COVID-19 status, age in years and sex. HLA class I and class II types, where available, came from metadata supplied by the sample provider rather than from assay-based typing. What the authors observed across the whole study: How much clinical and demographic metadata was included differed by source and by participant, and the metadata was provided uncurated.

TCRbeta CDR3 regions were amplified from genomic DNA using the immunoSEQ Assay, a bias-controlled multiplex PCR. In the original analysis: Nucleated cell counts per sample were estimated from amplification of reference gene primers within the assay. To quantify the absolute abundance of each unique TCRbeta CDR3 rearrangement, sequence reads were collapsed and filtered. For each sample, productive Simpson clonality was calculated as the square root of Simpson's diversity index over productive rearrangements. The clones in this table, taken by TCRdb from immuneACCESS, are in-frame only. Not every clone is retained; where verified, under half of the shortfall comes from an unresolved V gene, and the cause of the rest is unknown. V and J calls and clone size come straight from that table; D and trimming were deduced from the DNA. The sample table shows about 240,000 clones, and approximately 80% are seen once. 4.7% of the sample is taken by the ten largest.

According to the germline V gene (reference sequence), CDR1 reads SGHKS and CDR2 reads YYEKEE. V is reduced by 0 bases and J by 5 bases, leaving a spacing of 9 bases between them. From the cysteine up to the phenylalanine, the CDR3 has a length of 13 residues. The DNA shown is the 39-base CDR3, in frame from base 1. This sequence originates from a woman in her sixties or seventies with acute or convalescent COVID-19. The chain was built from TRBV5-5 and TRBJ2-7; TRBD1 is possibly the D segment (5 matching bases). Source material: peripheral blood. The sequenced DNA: TGTGCCAGCAGCTTGGTCAGGGCAAACGAGCAGTACTTC. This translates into CASSLVRANEQYF.